This TCR beta chain comes out of a study of cytomegalovirus exposure and HLA in healthy donors. A word on this clone: The antigen is not known.

Sampled while nominally healthy, donors likely had unrecorded immune exposures. Whole-study results and caveats: Reported performance of the classifier showed diagnosis of cytomegalovirus status with high specificity and sensitivity.

Both 60 Vbeta primers and 13 Jbeta primers went into the PCR. The repertoire was sequenced with immunoSEQ multiplex PCR; TCRdb's copy has only in-frame clones and lacks some. The sample contains 130,000 or so clones, roughly four fifths of which appear only once. Germline assignment: CDR1 SGHRS and CDR2 YFSETQ. The ends were cut back, 0 bases at V and 9 bases at J, with 16 bases in the middle. The CDR3 loop spans 16 amino acids. Sequenced material: PBMCs. The gene calls are TRBV5-1 and TRBJ1-6, with a weak D call TRBD1 (6 bases). The source is a man younger than 35 in good health and CMV-seropositive. The CDR3 sequence is CASSLAGGQGFSPLHF. CDR3 in DNA: TGCGCCAGCAGCTTGGCTGGGGGCCAAGGTTTTTCACCCCTCCACTTT. The variable domain in full, completed from reference TRBV5-1 and TRBJ1-6, reads KAGVTQTPRYLIKTRGQQVTLSCSPISGHRSVSWYQQTPGQGLQFLFEYFSETQRNKGNFPGRFSGRQFSNSRSEMNVSTLELGDSALYLCASSLAGGQGFSPLHFGNGTRLTVT.